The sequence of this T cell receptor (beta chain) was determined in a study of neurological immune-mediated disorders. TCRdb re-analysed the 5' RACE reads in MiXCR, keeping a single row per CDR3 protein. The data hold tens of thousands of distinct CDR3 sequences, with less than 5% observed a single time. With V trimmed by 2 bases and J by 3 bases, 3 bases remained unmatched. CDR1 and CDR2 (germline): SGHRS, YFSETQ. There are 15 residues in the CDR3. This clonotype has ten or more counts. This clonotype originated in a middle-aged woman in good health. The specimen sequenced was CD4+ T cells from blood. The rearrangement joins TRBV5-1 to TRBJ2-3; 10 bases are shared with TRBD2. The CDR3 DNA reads TGCGCCAGCAGCTTAAAAGCGGGGGGGACAGATACGCAGTATTTT. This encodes CASSLKAGGTDTQYF.